This T cell receptor (beta chain) emerged from a study of T cells after yellow fever vaccination. CDR1 and CDR2 from the germline V gene are MNHNS and SASEGT. This CDR3 is built from 16 residues. The V and J ends lost 2 bases and 3 bases, in that order; junction bases with no gene match: 7. In TCRdb, the 5' RACE reads were re-called with MiXCR into one record per CDR3 protein. The repertoire holds some 4,500 distinct CDR3 sequences, over 3% seen once, with 59% in the top ten. By share of the sample, this clonotype is medium-sized. The sequence was obtained from a man between 25 and 39 years old who received the YFV17D yellow fever vaccine. Source: PBMCs, either bulk or a sorted T-cell subset (CD4+, CD8+, memory, or dextramer-sorted; not recorded which), taken 15 days after the yellow fever booster vaccination. The chain combines TRBV6-1 with TRBJ2-1; 7 bases match TRBD2. The CDR3 is CASSEPGLVVYNEQFF. As DNA, the CDR3 is TGTGCCAGCAGTGAACCCGGACTAGTGGTCTACAATGAGCAGTTCTTC.